These T cell receptor beta chains were read from a single sample in a study of Ad26.COV2.S vaccination and SARS-CoV-2 variants. Sequencing was performed with immunoSEQ multiplex PCR; in TCRdb, only in-frame clones are kept and a portion is missing. The data show 500,000 or so clones, 89% seen once. This material consisted of peripheral blood, taken in a trial of Ad26.COV2.S vaccine versus placebo. Receptors originate from a person aged 18-65 years who received the Ad26.COV2.S COVID-19 vaccine or a placebo. The CDR3 runs from the conserved cysteine through the conserved F or W. The D gene is left open where the match is weak. Part of the rows lack a size; the others show once, few, many or a class for expanded clones.

abundance: -; j_gene: TRBJ1-2; d_gene: TRBD1; v_gene: TRBV4-3; CDR3nt: TGCGCCAGCAGCCCCCAACCGGGACAGGGGATCTATGGCTACACCTTC; CDR3aa: CASSPQPGQGIYGYTF
abundance: -; j_gene: TRBJ2-1; d_gene: TRBD2; v_gene: TRBV5-5; CDR3nt: TGTGCCAGCAGCTTGGCCCCGGGGGGGATCTTGTACAATGAGCAGTTCTTC; CDR3aa: CASSLAPGGILYNEQFF
abundance: -; j_gene: TRBJ1-5; d_gene: TRBD1; v_gene: TRBV4-1; CDR3nt: TGCGCCAGCAGCCAAGAGACAGGGCCTAGCAATCAGCCCCAGCATTTT; CDR3aa: CASSQETGPSNQPQHF
abundance: -; j_gene: TRBJ2-1; d_gene: -; v_gene: TRBV24-1; CDR3nt: TGTGCCACCAGTGATTTTGGAGGGTCCTACAATGAGCAGTTCTTC; CDR3aa: CATSDFGGSYNEQFF
abundance: few; j_gene: TRBJ2-7; d_gene: TRBD2; v_gene: TRBV6-2/TRBV6-3; CDR3nt: TGTGCCAGCAGTTACCACCGGGACTACTCCTACGAGCAGTACTTC; CDR3aa: CASSYHRDYSYEQYF
abundance: -; j_gene: TRBJ1-3; d_gene: -; v_gene: TRBV29-1; CDR3nt: TGCAGCGTTGAGGACGGCTCTGGAAACACCATATATTTT; CDR3aa: CSVEDGSGNTIYF
abundance: -; j_gene: TRBJ1-1; d_gene: TRBD1; v_gene: TRBV5-4; CDR3nt: TGTGCCAGCCACCTAATAGACAGGGACACTGAAGCTTTCTTT; CDR3aa: CASHLIDRDTEAFF
abundance: -; j_gene: TRBJ1-2; d_gene: -; v_gene: TRBV6-5; CDR3nt: TGTGCCAGCAGGACCCCGACAGACTATGGCTACACCTTC; CDR3aa: CASRTPTDYGYTF
abundance: -; j_gene: TRBJ1-1; d_gene: -; v_gene: TRBV6-5; CDR3nt: TGTGCCAGCTCTAGGCTTAGGAACACTGAAGCTTTCTTT; CDR3aa: CASSRLRNTEAFF
abundance: -; j_gene: TRBJ2-3; d_gene: TRBD2; v_gene: TRBV14; CDR3nt: TGTGCCAGCAGCCAAGCGGGGTGGAGCGGGAGAGGGGATACGCAGTATTTT; CDR3aa: CASSQAGWSGRGDTQYF
abundance: -; j_gene: TRBJ1-5; d_gene: TRBD1; v_gene: TRBV7-2; CDR3nt: TGTGCCAGCAGCTTAGTCCCAGGACAGGATCAGCCCCAGCATTTT; CDR3aa: CASSLVPGQDQPQHF
abundance: once; j_gene: TRBJ2-3; d_gene: -; v_gene: TRBV6-2/TRBV6-3; CDR3nt: TGTGCCAGCAGTTCCGAGGGCACAGATACGCAGTATTTT; CDR3aa: CASSSEGTDTQYF
abundance: few; j_gene: TRBJ2-3; d_gene: -; v_gene: TRBV7-2; CDR3nt: TGTGCCAGCAGCTTCGCTGGGCGGCCGGATACGCAGTATTTT; CDR3aa: CASSFAGRPDTQYF
abundance: once; j_gene: TRBJ2-3; d_gene: -; v_gene: TRBV6-5; CDR3nt: TGTGCCAGCAGCCAGAAAGGGACGAACACAGATACGCAGTATTTT; CDR3aa: CASSQKGTNTDTQYF
abundance: -; j_gene: TRBJ2-1; d_gene: TRBD2; v_gene: TRBV5-8; CDR3nt: TGTGCCAGCAGCGTTAGCGGGAGGGCCTACAATGAGCAGTTCTTC; CDR3aa: CASSVSGRAYNEQFF
abundance: -; j_gene: TRBJ1-6; d_gene: -; v_gene: TRBV6-1; CDR3nt: TGTGCCAGCAGTGAAGGGGGTCAGGCCTATAATTCACCCCTCCACTTT; CDR3aa: CASSEGGQAYNSPLHF
abundance: -; j_gene: TRBJ2-5; d_gene: -; v_gene: TRBV15; CDR3nt: TGTGCCACCAGCAGAGATCTGGGGGACCAAGAGACCCAGTACTTC; CDR3aa: CATSRDLGDQETQYF
abundance: once; j_gene: TRBJ1-1; d_gene: TRBD1; v_gene: TRBV11-2; CDR3nt: TGTGCCAGCAGCCAGTACAGGGGGAACACTGAAGCTTTCTTT; CDR3aa: CASSQYRGNTEAFF
abundance: -; j_gene: TRBJ1-5; d_gene: -; v_gene: TRBV7-8; CDR3nt: TGTGCCAGCAGCTTAGGACAGTATCAGCCCCAGCATTTT; CDR3aa: CASSLGQYQPQHF
abundance: few; j_gene: TRBJ2-7; d_gene: -; v_gene: TRBV20-1; CDR3nt: TGCAGTGCTAGTGAACATCACTACGAGCAGTACTTC; CDR3aa: CSASEHHYEQYF
abundance: -; j_gene: TRBJ1-3; d_gene: -; v_gene: TRBV5-1; CDR3nt: TGCGCCAGCAGCCCCGATACAGGACTGGGAAACACCATATATTTT; CDR3aa: CASSPDTGLGNTIYF
abundance: -; j_gene: TRBJ2-3; d_gene: TRBD2; v_gene: TRBV18; CDR3nt: TGTGCCAGCTCACCATTAGCGGGGGGCAGCACAGATACGCAGTATTTT; CDR3aa: CASSPLAGGSTDTQYF
abundance: -; j_gene: TRBJ2-3; d_gene: -; v_gene: TRBV10-1; CDR3nt: TGCGCCAGAGCGTCCCCGCTGGATACGCAGTATTTT; CDR3aa: CARASPLDTQYF
abundance: -; j_gene: TRBJ1-5; d_gene: TRBD1; v_gene: TRBV28; CDR3nt: TGTGCCAGCAGCTATTACCGGGACAGGGCAGATCAGCCCCAGCATTTT; CDR3aa: CASSYYRDRADQPQHF
abundance: -; j_gene: TRBJ1-2; d_gene: -; v_gene: TRBV7-2; CDR3nt: TGTGCCAGCAGCGACATAACAGGGACTAACTATGGCTACACCTTC; CDR3aa: CASSDITGTNYGYTF
abundance: -; j_gene: TRBJ2-7; d_gene: TRBD1; v_gene: TRBV9; CDR3nt: TGTGCCAGCAGCGTCGGGACAGGGCCCTACGAGCAGTACTTC; CDR3aa: CASSVGTGPYEQYF
abundance: few; j_gene: TRBJ2-1; d_gene: -; v_gene: TRBV9; CDR3nt: TGTGCCAGCAGCGTAATGGACAGTAGTCTTGGCAATGAGCAGTTCTTC; CDR3aa: CASSVMDSSLGNEQFF
abundance: -; j_gene: TRBJ1-6; d_gene: -; v_gene: TRBV28; CDR3nt: TGTGCCAGCAGATTACAACCGCTGGCTTCACCCCTCCACTTT; CDR3aa: CASRLQPLASPLHF
abundance: once; j_gene: TRBJ2-5; d_gene: TRBD2; v_gene: TRBV9; CDR3nt: TGTGCCAGCAGCGCCGGGCGACAGCGAGGACTAGCGGGGGCCTGGGAGACCCAGTACTTC; CDR3aa: CASSAGRQRGLAGAWETQYF
abundance: -; j_gene: TRBJ2-1; d_gene: TRBD1; v_gene: TRBV19; CDR3nt: TGTGCCAGTAGTGTCGACAGGGGCGAGCAGTTCTTC; CDR3aa: CASSVDRGEQFF
abundance: once; j_gene: TRBJ1-2; d_gene: -; v_gene: TRBV6-6; CDR3nt: TGTGCCAGCACCCTACCGGGGGAGACCTATGGCTACACCTTC; CDR3aa: CASTLPGETYGYTF
abundance: -; j_gene: TRBJ2-3; d_gene: -; v_gene: TRBV11-3; CDR3nt: TGTGCCAGCAGCTTCGGAGATACGCAGTATTTT; CDR3aa: CASSFGDTQYF
abundance: -; j_gene: TRBJ1-1; d_gene: -; v_gene: TRBV24-1; CDR3nt: TGTGCCACCAGGGATGGAGGGCTCATCAACACTGAAGCTTTCTTT; CDR3aa: CATRDGGLINTEAFF
abundance: -; j_gene: TRBJ1-2; d_gene: -; v_gene: TRBV5-1; CDR3nt: TGCGCCAGCAGTTTCAATTTGGGGGGGACCTATGGCTACACCTTC; CDR3aa: CASSFNLGGTYGYTF
abundance: -; j_gene: TRBJ1-1; d_gene: -; v_gene: TRBV19; CDR3nt: TGTGCCAGTAGTATGTCCAGGGCGGCAACTGAAGCTTTCTTT; CDR3aa: CASSMSRAATEAFF